This entry is about one T cell receptor (beta chain). This clonotype was picked up a small number of times. The target of this receptor is not known. Per-base qualities were not stored, and no clone one base away is much larger. Every donor in the study was a healthy Caucasian. Three pairs of female monozygotic twins, all aged 18 to 29 years, were included in the twin cohort. Positive isolation kits from Invitrogen were used to isolate CD4+ and CD8+ T cell populations. Reading from cysteine to phenylalanine, the CDR3 counts 14 amino acids. Only the CDR3 portion is preserved as DNA: 42 bases, with reading frame beginning at the first base. The germline V gene (reference sequence) gives CDR1 as PRHDT and CDR2 as FYEKMQ. The V and J ends are trimmed by 9 bases and 0 bases, leaving 14 bases between them. This sample is part of a study of identical twins (dated by TCRdb to about 2016). In terms of the full investigation: TCR alpha and beta repertoires from monozygotic twins, unrelated adults of various ages and cord blood were deep-sequenced to test whether fetal clonotypes persist. To rule out contamination, replicate twin experiments were performed at different times with different library preparation protocols.

The study at large found these results: Out-of-frame TCR alpha sharing in monozygotic twins was systematically underestimated by recombination models, whereas sharing between unrelated individuals was in agreement with the recombination models. Excess twin sharing in beta out-of-frame sequences was weaker because fewer shared sequences lowered the signal-to-noise ratio. Abundant cord blood beta clonotypes had fewer insertions, young adult naive repertoires showed a similar but weaker trend, and memory repertoires showed no such trend. Because the same donors could not be followed over many years, the conclusions depended on cross-sectional statistical analysis. Zero-insertion analyses could be partly confounded by invariant T cells such as MAIT and iNKT, though diverse VJ usage argued against such confounding for most clonotypes. Compared with coincidental sharing between unrelated individuals, an excess of low generation-probability sequences was observed among out-of-frame TCR alpha sequences shared between twins.

The method behind the library was 5' RACE. Sequencing took place on an Illumina HiSeq 2000. A universal primer binding site was added through template switching, and the final cDNA carried a unique molecular identifier so that TCR cDNA molecules could be counted accurately. First-strand cDNA for TCR alpha and beta chains was synthesized from specific primers in the conserved constant-segment region. Each cDNA library was double barcoded, with a SMART-Mk sample barcode plus Illumina barcodes, to control for contamination. Two successive PCR steps introduced TruSeq adapter sequences along with Illumina sample barcodes. The Illumina HiSeq platform was used with custom primers to sequence TCR alpha and beta cDNA libraries. In the source study's methods: MiGEC processed the raw reads to extract unique molecular identifiers, while MiXCR was used to determine the CDR3 positions. For each individual, recombination models were inferred using an EM algorithm with the repgenHMM and IGoR tools. Shared clonotype analysis was performed with the tcR package in R, normalizing sharing by the product of cloneset sizes. Out-of-frame nonproductive sequences were analyzed to study raw recombination free of thymic and clonal selection effects. TCRdb took the public reads, trimmed them with fastp at Q25, ran MiXCR for clone calling and kept in-frame beta chains. Entries that share a CDR3 protein sequence are merged under the most common genes and DNA. Clone size and V and J calls follow TCRdb, not the original study. The table for this sample lists 300,000 or so distinct CDR3 sequences; roughly 10% of them were counted only once. Approximately 7% of the sample is in the top ten clones.

In addition, the sample was reused for a study of yellow fever vaccine responses in identical twins. Per the second study: According to the authors, in identical twins the way T cells responded to vaccination appeared partly convergent and partly personalized. Focusing on identical twins, the study followed the T cell clones that responded to the vaccine, and did so with precision.

This receptor was obtained from a woman between 18 and 29 years old in good health. The chain joins TRBV13 to TRBJ1-1; the D gene cannot be named for sure. The sequenced material came from CD8+ T cells sorted from blood. This receptor has the CDR3 CASQVGPMNTEAFF. The bases read TGTGCCAGTCAGGTTGGACCGATGAACACTGAAGCTTTCTTT.